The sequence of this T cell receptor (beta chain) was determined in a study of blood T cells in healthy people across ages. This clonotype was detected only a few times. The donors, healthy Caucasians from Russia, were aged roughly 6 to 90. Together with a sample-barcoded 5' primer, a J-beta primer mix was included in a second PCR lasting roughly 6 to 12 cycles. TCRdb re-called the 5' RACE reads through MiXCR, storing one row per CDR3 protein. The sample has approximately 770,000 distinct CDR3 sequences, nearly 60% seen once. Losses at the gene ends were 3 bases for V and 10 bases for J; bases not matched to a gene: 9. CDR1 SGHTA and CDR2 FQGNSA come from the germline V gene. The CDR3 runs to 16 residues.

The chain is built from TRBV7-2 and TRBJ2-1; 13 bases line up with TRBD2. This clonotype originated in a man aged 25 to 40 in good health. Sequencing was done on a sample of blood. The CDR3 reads CASSLDGTSGVSEQFF. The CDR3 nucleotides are TGTGCCAGCAGCTTGGACGGGACTAGCGGGGTTAGCGAGCAGTTCTTC.